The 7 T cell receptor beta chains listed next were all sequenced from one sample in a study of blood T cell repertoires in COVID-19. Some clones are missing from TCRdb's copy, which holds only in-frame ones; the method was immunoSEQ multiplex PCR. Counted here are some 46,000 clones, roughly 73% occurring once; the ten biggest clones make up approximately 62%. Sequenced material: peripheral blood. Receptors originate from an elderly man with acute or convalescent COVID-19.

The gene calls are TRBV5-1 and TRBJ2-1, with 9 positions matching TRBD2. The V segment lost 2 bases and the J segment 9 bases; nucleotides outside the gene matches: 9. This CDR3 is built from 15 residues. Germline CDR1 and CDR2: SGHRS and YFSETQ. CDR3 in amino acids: CASSLGTSWRGEQFF. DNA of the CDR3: TGCGCCAGCAGCTTAGGGACTAGCTGGAGGGGTGAGCAGTTCTTC.

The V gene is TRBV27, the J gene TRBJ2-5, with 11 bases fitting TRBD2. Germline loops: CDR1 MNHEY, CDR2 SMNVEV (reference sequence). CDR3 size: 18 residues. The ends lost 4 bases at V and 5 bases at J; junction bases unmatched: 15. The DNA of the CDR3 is TGTGCCAGCAGTTCAGGATGGGGGACTAGCGGCCCCAGGGAGACCCAGTACTTC. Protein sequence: CASSSGWGTSGPRETQYF.

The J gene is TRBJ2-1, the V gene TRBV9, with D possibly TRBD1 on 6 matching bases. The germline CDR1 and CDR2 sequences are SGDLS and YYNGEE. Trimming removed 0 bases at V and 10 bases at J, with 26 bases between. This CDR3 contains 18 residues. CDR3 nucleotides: TGTGCCAGCAGCGTAGGGGGGACACAGCTTTCGGGGCGTCGAGAGCAGTTCTTC. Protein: CASSVGGTQLSGRREQFF. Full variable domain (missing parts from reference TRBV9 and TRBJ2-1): DSGVTQTPKHLITATGQRVTLRCSPRSGDLSVYWYQQSLDQGLQFLIQYYNGEERAKGNILERFSAQQFPDLHSELNLSSLELGDSALYFCASSVGGTQLSGRREQFFGPGTRLTVL.

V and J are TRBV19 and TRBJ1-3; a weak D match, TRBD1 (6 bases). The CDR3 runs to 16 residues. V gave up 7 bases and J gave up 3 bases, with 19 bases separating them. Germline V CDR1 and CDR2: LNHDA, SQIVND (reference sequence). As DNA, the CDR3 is TGTGCCAGTACCTGGGGGGGCACCTCTCTTGGAAACACCATATATTTT. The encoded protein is CASTWGGTSLGNTIYF.

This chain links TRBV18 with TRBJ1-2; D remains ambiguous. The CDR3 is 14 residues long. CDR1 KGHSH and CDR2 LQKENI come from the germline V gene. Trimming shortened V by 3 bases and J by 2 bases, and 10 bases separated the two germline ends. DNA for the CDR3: TGTGCCAGCTCACCCGTGGAGATGAACTATGGCTACACCTTC. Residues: CASSPVEMNYGYTF. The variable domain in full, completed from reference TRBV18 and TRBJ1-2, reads NAGVMQNPRHLVRRRGQEARLRCSPMKGHSHVYWYRQLPEEGLKFMVYLQKENIIDESGMPKERFSAEFPKEGPSILRIQQVVRGDSAAYFCASSPVEMNYGYTFGSGTRLTVV.

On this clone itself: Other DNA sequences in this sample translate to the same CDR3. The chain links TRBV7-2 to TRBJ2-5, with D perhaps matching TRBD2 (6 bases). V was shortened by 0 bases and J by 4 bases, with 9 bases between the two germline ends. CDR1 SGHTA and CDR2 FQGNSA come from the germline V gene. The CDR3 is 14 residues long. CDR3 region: CASSLAGGGETQYF. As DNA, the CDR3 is TGTGCCAGCAGCTTAGCGGGAGGAGGAGAGACCCAGTACTTC.

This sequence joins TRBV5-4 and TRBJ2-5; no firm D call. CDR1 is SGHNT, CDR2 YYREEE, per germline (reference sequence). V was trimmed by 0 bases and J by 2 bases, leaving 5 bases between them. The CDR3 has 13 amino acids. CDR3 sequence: CASSLATQETQYF. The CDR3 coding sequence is TGTGCCAGCAGCTTGGCGACTCAAGAGACCCAGTACTTC.